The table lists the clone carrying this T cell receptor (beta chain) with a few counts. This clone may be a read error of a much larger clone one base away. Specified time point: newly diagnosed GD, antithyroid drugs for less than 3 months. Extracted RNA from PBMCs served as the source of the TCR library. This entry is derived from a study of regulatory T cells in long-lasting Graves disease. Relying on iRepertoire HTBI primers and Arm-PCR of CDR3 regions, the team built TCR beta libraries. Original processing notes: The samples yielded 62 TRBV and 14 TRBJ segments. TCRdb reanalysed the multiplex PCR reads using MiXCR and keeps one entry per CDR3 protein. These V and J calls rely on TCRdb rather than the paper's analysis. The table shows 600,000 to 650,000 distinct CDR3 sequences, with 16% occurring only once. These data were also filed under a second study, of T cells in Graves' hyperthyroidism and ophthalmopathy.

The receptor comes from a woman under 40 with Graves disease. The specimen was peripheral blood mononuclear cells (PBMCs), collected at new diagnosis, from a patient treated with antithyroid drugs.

The CDR3 protein is CSAKTGSGTEAFF. The CDR3, as DNA: TGCAGTGCGAAGACAGGGTCGGGCACTGAAGCTTTCTTT. The chain carries TRBV20-1 and TRBJ1-1, with TRBD1 matching over 7 bases. This CDR3 comprises 13 residues. Trimming cost V 6 bases and J 4 bases; bases outside gene matches: 8. Germline V CDR1 and CDR2: DFQATT, SNEGSKA (reference sequence).